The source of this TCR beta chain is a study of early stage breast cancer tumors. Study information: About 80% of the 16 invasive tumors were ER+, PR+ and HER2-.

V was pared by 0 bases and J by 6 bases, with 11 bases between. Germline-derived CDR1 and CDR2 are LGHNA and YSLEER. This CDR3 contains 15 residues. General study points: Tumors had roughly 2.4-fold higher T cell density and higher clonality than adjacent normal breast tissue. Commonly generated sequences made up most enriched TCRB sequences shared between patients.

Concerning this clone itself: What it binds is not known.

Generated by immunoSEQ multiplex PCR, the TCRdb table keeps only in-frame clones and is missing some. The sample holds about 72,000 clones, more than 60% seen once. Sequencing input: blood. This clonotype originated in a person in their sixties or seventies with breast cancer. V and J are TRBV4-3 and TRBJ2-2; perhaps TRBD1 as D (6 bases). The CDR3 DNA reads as TGCGCCAGCAGCCAAGATGCGACAGGTTCCGGGGAGCTGTTTTTT. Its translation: CASSQDATGSGELFF.